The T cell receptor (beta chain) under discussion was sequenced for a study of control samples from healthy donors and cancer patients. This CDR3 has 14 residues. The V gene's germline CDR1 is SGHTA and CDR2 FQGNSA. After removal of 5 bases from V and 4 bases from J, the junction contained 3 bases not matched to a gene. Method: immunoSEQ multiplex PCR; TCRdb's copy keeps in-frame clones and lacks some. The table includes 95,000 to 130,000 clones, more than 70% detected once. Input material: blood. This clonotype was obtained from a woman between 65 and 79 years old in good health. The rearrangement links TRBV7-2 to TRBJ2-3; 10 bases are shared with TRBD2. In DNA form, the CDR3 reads TGTGCCAGCAGCGCCGGACTAGCGGCAGATACGCAGTATTTT. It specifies CASSAGLAADTQYF.